Listed below are T cell receptor beta chains from one sample, sequenced in a study of OX40 agonist ivuxolimab in advanced cancers. Method: immunoSEQ multiplex PCR; TCRdb's copy keeps in-frame clones and lacks some. The sample gives about 26,000 clones, 70% to 90% of which show up once; approximately 19% is in the top ten. The source material was CD4+ or CD8+ T cells sorted from blood, sampled in a trial of the OX40 agonist ivuxolimab. The receptors come from an adult with an advanced solid tumor such as melanoma, head and neck, liver or kidney cancer. Each CDR3 is given with its conserved first and last residue. Fields, in order: V gene, clone size, D gene, J gene, CDR3 protein, CDR3 DNA. The D gene is left open where the match is weak. Clone size appears in some rows only: once, few, many, or a class for an expanded clone.

TRBV14	.	.	TRBJ1-1	CASSQDGDGEAFF	TGTGCCAGCAGCCAAGATGGTGACGGTGAAGCTTTCTTT
TRBV7-9	few	TRBD1	TRBJ2-7	CASSDSGQLYEQYF	TGTGCCAGCAGCGACTCGGGACAGCTCTACGAGCAGTACTTC
TRBV2	.	.	TRBJ2-5	CASSDRVLETQYF	TGTGCCAGCAGTGACAGGGTTTTGGAGACCCAGTACTTC
TRBV4-1	.	.	TRBJ2-7	CASSQVGIAYEQYF	TGCGCCAGCAGCCAAGTGGGGATCGCCTACGAGCAGTACTTC
TRBV4-1	.	.	TRBJ1-2	CASSQDTGTAGRGYTF	TGCGCCAGCAGCCAGGACACCGGGACGGCAGGCCGGGGCTACACCTTC
TRBV10-3	once	.	TRBJ2-1	CAISEGEGRGPYNEQFF	TGTGCCATCAGTGAGGGAGAGGGACGAGGTCCGTACAATGAGCAGTTCTTC
TRBV7-2	.	.	TRBJ2-3	CASSLLADTQYF	TGTGCCAGCAGCCTACTAGCAGATACGCAGTATTTT
TRBV6-6	once	.	TRBJ2-3	CASSYPSAQYF	TGTGCCAGCAGTTACCCAAGTGCGCAGTATTTT
TRBV27	.	.	TRBJ1-2	CASSLWAGYGYTF	TGTGCCAGCAGTTTATGGGCGGGGTATGGCTACACCTTC
TRBV21-1	.	.	TRBJ1-2	CASSRKAGGYTF	TGTGCCAGCAGCCGAAAGGCAGGGGGCTACACCTTC
TRBV6-1	.	TRBD1	TRBJ1-1	CASSEAPRGPREAFF	TGTGCCAGCAGTGAAGCGCCCAGGGGGCCGCGTGAAGCTTTCTTT
TRBV10-3	.	.	TRBJ1-6	CATSLADSFSYNSPLHF	TGTGCCACATCATTGGCAGACAGTTTTTCCTATAATTCACCCCTCCACTTT
TRBV7-2	once	.	TRBJ1-3	CASSLVVGGGNTIYF	TGTGCCAGCAGCTTAGTGGTCGGAGGGGGAAACACCATATATTTT
TRBV9	.	.	TRBJ1-2	CASSLQGGYGYTF	TGTGCCAGCAGCCTTCAGGGAGGCTATGGCTACACCTTC
TRBV7-6	.	TRBD2	TRBJ2-1	CASSLVLAGGPIGDEQFF	TGTGCCAGCAGCTTAGTACTAGCGGGAGGCCCAATCGGCGATGAGCAGTTCTTC
TRBV19	.	.	TRBJ1-5	CASSIGNQPQHF	TGTGCCAGTAGTATCGGGAATCAGCCCCAGCATTTT
TRBV4-3	.	.	TRBJ1-4	CASSQERAGSEKLFF	TGCGCCAGCAGCCAAGAAAGGGCAGGGAGCGAAAAACTGTTTTTT
TRBV14	.	.	TRBJ2-1	CASSRNYNEQFF	TGTGCCAGCAGCCGAAACTACAATGAGCAGTTCTTC
TRBV9	.	.	TRBJ1-3	CASSVGGGQVTGNTIYF	TGTGCCAGCAGCGTAGGGGGAGGGCAAGTAACTGGAAACACCATATATTTT
TRBV19	.	.	TRBJ2-1	CASSIQEMTEQFF	TGTGCCAGTAGTATACAAGAGATGACTGAGCAGTTCTTC
TRBV11-2	.	.	TRBJ2-7	CASSTDEYEQYF	TGTGCCAGCAGCACGGATGAATACGAGCAGTACTTC
TRBV9	.	.	TRBJ2-2	CASSPSPTSNTGELFF	TGTGCCAGCAGCCCCTCCCCGACATCGAACACCGGGGAGCTGTTTTTT
TRBV7-9	.	TRBD1	TRBJ1-1	CASSSQGGAFLLTEAFF	TGTGCCAGCAGCTCACAGGGGGGCGCGTTTTTACTCACTGAAGCTTTCTTT
TRBV19	.	.	TRBJ2-7	CASRDSTSYEQYF	TGTGCCAGTAGGGACAGCACCTCCTACGAGCAGTACTTC
TRBV6-5	.	.	TRBJ2-3	CASELPVGADTQYF	TGTGCCAGCGAGTTACCGGTCGGGGCGGATACGCAGTATTTT
TRBV7-2	.	.	TRBJ2-2	CASSLNQGNTGELFF	TGTGCCAGCAGCTTAAACCAGGGGAACACCGGGGAGCTGTTTTTT
TRBV11-2	.	.	TRBJ1-3	CASSSLVRGGGNTIYF	TGTGCCAGCAGCTCCCTCGTGAGAGGCGGTGGAAACACCATATATTTT